This T cell receptor (beta chain) comes out of a study of beta chain features in type 1 diabetes. Points from the study as a whole: The influence of HLA type on TCRB rearrangement stayed undetermined. Individuals with type 1 diabetes displayed fewer insertions and more deletions at VDJ junctions.

The entirety of the isolated RNA underwent reverse transcription, so expressed TCRB transcripts were sequenced. Clones were sequenced by immunoSEQ multiplex PCR, and TCRdb holds only the in-frame ones, with some missing. Seen here are some 44,000 clones, about half observed once, and the top ten hold around 0.25%. Each population that was sorted was more than 95% pure. A remark on this clone: Antigen unknown.

The CDR3 is 16 amino acids. J was trimmed by 1 base and V by 2 bases; bases with no gene match: 8. Germline assignment: CDR1 MNHNY and CDR2 SVGAGI (reference sequence). This receptor was identified in a woman younger than 45 in good health. This sequence joins TRBV6-6 and TRBJ2-7; 7 nucleotides agree with TRBD2. The sequenced sample was stem cell memory CD4+ T cells from blood. The CDR3 nucleotides are TGTGCCAGCAGTTACCCGCCAGCGGGACCGTCCTACGAGCAGTACTTC. It encodes CASSYPPAGPSYEQYF.